This T cell receptor (beta chain) derives from a study of OX40 agonist ivuxolimab in advanced cancers. Background on the study: Ivuxolimab, which patients received intravenously every 2 weeks, was dosed at 0.01 to 10 mg/kg.

Profiling relied on immunoSEQ multiplex PCR, and the TCRdb table lists in-frame clones only, not all of them. The repertoire holds roughly 13,000 clones, with around 77% as singletons. Individuals having autoimmune disease history or systemic immunosuppression were not enrolled. As to this clone: The target antigen is unknown.

Study-level findings and limits: On average, a greater number of expanded clones characterised CD8+ T cells relative to CD4+. At 0.1 to 3.0 mg/kg and by week 6, CD4+ and CD8+ T cells in the blood had expanded clonally.

The clonotype was recovered from an adult with an advanced solid tumor such as melanoma, head and neck, liver or kidney cancer. Sequences were derived from CD4+ or CD8+ T cells sorted from blood, sampled in a trial of the OX40 agonist ivuxolimab.

CDR3 residues: CASNPERGSSYNEQFF. The DNA for the CDR3 is TGTGCCAGCAACCCTGAGCGGGGTAGCTCCTACAATGAGCAGTTCTTC. V is TRBV7-3 and J is TRBJ2-1; TRBD2 aligns across 7 bases. V shed 7 bases and J 0 bases; nucleotides not matched to a gene: 9. Germline V CDR1 and CDR2: SGHTA, FQGTGA. The CDR3 contains 16 residues.